Below are 8 T cell receptor beta chains sequenced from a single sample in a study of blood T cell repertoires in COVID-19 (dated by TCRdb to about 2020). Library preparation employed the immunoSEQ multiplex PCR assay. What TCRdb holds here is the immuneACCESS table cut down to in-frame rearrangements. Part of the clones is not present; checked against another copy, under half of the missing clones reflect an unresolved V gene, and the others are unexplained. Recorded for this sample are over 250,000 clones; around 90% of them occurred a single time. The ten largest clones take up roughly 1.1% of the sample. Sequencing input: PBMCs or T cells enriched from blood (not recorded which). The receptors were sampled from a woman aged 25 to 45 who had recovered from COVID-19.

This clone was seen at least ten times. The chain is built from TRBV27 and TRBJ2-7; 9 positions agree with TRBD1. CDR3 length equals 15 residues. CDR1 is MNHEY and CDR2 is SMNVEV in the germline V gene (reference sequence). With 2 bases clipped from V and 5 bases from J, the junction kept 7 bases outside the gene matches. CDR3 in amino acids: CASSLLPGQGDEQYF. In nucleotides, the CDR3 is TGTGCCAGCAGTTTACTCCCGGGACAGGGCGACGAGCAGTACTTC.

The chain employs TRBV7-9 and TRBJ2-3; 9 bases map to TRBD1. The CDR3 runs 15 residues. Germline V gives CDR1 SEHNR, CDR2 FQNEAQ (reference sequence). The V segment lost 5 bases and the J segment 4 bases; nucleotides outside the gene matches: 7. The CDR3 region is CASSPGQGGADTQYF. CDR3 bases: TGTGCCAGCAGCCCGGGACAGGGAGGGGCAGATACGCAGTATTTT.

This chain connects TRBV3-1 (or the pseudogene TRBV3-2) to TRBJ2-7, with TRBD2 identical over 7 bases. Germline V gene data show CDR1 as LGHDT and CDR2 as YNNKEL (reference sequence). Trimming removed 3 bases from V and 6 bases from J; junction bases left unmatched: 14. This CDR3 contains 16 residues. The CDR3 DNA is TGTGCCAGCAGCCAGCAATGTCCCGCGGGAGTCTGCGAGCAGTACTTC. Protein product: CASSQQCPAGVCEQYF.

The chain uses TRBV29-1 and TRBJ2-2; tentatively, D is TRBD2 (5 bases). V lost 4 bases, J lost 4 bases, and 19 bases lay in between. Germline assignment: CDR1 SQVTM and CDR2 ANQGSEA. This CDR3 has 16 amino acids. The CDR3 sequence is CSVVTDLKRSTGELFF. CDR3 sequence (DNA): TGCAGCGTTGTTACAGACTTGAAGCGGAGCACCGGGGAGCTGTTTTTT.

V and J are TRBV2 and TRBJ1-1, with 11 bases fitting TRBD1. This CDR3 has 14 residues. Germline V lookup: CDR1 SNHLY, CDR2 FYNNEI. The ends lost 8 bases at V and 8 bases at J; junction bases unmatched: 10. The CDR3 sequence is CASAAPGTGGEAFF. The CDR3 nucleotides are TGTGCCAGCGCAGCCCCCGGGACAGGGGGAGAAGCTTTCTTT.

The rearrangement uses TRBV12-3 or TRBV12-4 and TRBJ1-2; 10 bases are shared with TRBD1. The CDR3 has 13 amino acids. J lost 8 bases, V lost 6 bases, and 6 bases had no gene match. The CDR3 loop is CASRPGQGMGYTF. CDR3 DNA sequence: TGTGCCAGCAGACCGGGACAGGGGATGGGCTACACCTTC.

The J gene is TRBJ1-6, the V gene TRBV18; 9 nucleotides match TRBD1. After removal of 3 bases from V and 9 bases from J, the junction contained 12 bases not matched to a gene. Germline V gene sequence: CDR1 KGHSH, CDR2 LQKENI. The length of the CDR3 is 17 residues. DNA for the CDR3: TGTGCCAGCTCACCCGTCCCGGGACAGGGAGTAGGTTCACCCCTCCACTTT. Amino acid sequence: CASSPVPGQGVGSPLHF. The full variable domain, rest sourced from reference TRBV18 and TRBJ1-6, is NAGVMQNPRHLVRRRGQEARLRCSPMKGHSHVYWYRQLPEEGLKFMVYLQKENIIDESGMPKERFSAEFPKEGPSILRIQQVVRGDSAAYFCASSPVPGQGVGSPLHFGNGTRLTVT.

The chain is built from TRBV6-2 or TRBV6-3 and TRBJ2-7; TRBD1 might be the D (6 bases). The CDR3 spans 13 residues. V was cut by 2 bases and J by 10 bases, with 15 bases left in between. The germline V gene encodes CDR1 MNHEY and CDR2 SVGEGT. For the CDR3, the DNA is TGTGCCAGCAGTTACAAACAGGGTACCTCCCAGTACTTC. It specifies CASSYKQGTSQYF.